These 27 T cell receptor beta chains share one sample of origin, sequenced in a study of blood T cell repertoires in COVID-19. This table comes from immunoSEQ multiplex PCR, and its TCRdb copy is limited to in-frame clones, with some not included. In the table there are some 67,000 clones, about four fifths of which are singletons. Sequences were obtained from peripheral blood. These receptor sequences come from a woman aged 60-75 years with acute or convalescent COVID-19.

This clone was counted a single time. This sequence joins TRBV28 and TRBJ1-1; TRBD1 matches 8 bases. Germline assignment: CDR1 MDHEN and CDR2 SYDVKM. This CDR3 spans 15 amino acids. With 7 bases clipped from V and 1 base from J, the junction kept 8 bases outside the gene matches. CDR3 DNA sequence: TGTGCCAGCACCTGGCAGGGGGCCGGGAACACTGAAGCTTTCTTT. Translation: CASTWQGAGNTEAFF.

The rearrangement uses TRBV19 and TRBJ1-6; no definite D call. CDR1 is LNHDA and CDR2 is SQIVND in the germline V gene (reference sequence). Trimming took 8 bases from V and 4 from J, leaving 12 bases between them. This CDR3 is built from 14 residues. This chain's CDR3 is CASSLSEYNSPLHF. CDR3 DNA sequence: TGTGCCAGTTCCCTCAGCGAATATAATTCACCCCTCCACTTT.

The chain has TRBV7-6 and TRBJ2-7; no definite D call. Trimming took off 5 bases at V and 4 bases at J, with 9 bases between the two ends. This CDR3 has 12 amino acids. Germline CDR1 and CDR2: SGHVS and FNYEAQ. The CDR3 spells CASSPGGYEQYF. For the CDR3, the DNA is TGTGCCAGCAGCCCGGGTGGGTACGAGCAGTACTTC.

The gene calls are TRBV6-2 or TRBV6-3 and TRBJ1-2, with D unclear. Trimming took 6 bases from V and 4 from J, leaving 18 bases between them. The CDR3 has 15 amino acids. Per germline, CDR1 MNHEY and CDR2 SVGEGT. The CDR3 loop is CASSLVGGVFYGYTF. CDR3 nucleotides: TGTGCCAGCAGCCTAGTCGGCGGAGTGTTCTATGGCTACACCTTC.

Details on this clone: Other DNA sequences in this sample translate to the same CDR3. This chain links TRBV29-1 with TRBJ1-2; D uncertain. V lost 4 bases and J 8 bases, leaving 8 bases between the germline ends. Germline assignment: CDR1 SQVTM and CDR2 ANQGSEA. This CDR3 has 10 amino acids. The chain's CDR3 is CSVGGPGYTF. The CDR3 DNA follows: TGCAGCGTTGGAGGTCCCGGCTACACCTTC.

CDR3 DNA sequence: TGTGCCAGCAGCCAACCAGGGGTTTGGCGCGAGCAGTACTTC. This codes for CASSQPGVWREQYF. The rearrangement joins TRBV3-1 (or the pseudogene TRBV3-2) to TRBJ2-7, with D perhaps matching TRBD1 (6 bases). V gave up 2 bases and J gave up 6 bases, with 14 bases separating them. Germline V CDR1 and CDR2: LGHDT, YNNKEL (reference sequence). CDR3 length equals 14 residues.

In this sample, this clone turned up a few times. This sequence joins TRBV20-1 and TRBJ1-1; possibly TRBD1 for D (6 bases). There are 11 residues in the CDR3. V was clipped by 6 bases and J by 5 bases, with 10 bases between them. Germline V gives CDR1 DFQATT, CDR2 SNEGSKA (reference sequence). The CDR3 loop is CSAPQGTEAFF. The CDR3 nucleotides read TGCAGTGCGCCACAGGGAACTGAAGCTTTCTTT.

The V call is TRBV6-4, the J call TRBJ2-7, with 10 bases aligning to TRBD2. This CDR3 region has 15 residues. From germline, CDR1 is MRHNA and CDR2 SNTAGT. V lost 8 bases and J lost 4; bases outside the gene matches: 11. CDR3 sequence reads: CASETSGGAQYEQYF. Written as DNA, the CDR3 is TGTGCCAGCGAGACGAGCGGGGGGGCTCAATACGAGCAGTACTTC.

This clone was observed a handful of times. CDR3 region: CASSSLHGAEAFF. The CDR3 DNA sequence: TGTGCCAGCAGCTCACTTCACGGAGCTGAAGCTTTCTTT. The chain is built from TRBV7-2 and TRBJ1-1; D gene unclear. The CDR3 length is 13 residues. V was clipped by 4 bases and J by 6 bases, with 12 bases between them. Germline CDR1 is SGHTA and CDR2 is FQGNSA.

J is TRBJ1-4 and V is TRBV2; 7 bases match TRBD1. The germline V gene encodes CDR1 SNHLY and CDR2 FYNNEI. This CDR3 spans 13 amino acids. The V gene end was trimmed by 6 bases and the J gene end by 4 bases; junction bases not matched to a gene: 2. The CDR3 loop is CASSQGVNEKLFF. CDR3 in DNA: TGTGCCAGCAGCCAGGGGGTTAATGAAAAACTGTTTTTT.

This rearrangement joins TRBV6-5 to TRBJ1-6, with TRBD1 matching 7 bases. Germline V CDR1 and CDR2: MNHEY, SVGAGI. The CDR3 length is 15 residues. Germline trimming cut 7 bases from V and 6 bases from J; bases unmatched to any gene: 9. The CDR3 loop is CASNTQGVSNSPLHF. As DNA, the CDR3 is TGTGCCAGCAACACTCAGGGGGTGTCTAATTCACCCCTCCACTTT.

The DNA of the CDR3 is TGCGCCAGCAGCTTGGGTCTGGGACAGTTAAATTCACCCCTCCACTTT. It yields the protein CASSLGLGQLNSPLHF. This chain links TRBV5-1 with TRBJ1-6; TRBD1 matches 7 bases. CDR1 SGHRS and CDR2 YFSETQ come from the germline V gene. V lost 0 bases to trimming and J lost 7 bases; unmatched junction nucleotides: 7. This CDR3 is 16 amino acids long.

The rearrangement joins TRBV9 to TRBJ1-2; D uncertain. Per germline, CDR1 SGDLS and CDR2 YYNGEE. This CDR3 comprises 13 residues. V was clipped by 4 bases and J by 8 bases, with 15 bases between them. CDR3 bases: TGTGCCAGCAGCACCTTCTCTTCTAGCGGCTACACCTTC. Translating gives CASSTFSSSGYTF.

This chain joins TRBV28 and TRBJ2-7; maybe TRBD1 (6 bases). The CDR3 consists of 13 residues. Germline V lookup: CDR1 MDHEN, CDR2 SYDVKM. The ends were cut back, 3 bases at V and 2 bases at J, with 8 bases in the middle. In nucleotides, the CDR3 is TGTGCCAGCAGTTTGGCAGGGGCCTACGAGCAGTACTTC. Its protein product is CASSLAGAYEQYF.

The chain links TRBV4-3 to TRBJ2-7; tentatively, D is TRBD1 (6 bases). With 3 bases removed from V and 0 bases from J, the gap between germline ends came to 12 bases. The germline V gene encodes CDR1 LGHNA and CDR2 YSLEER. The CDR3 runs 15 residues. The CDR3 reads CASSQDRDNSYEQYF. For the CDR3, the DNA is TGCGCCAGCAGCCAGGACCGGGACAACTCCTACGAGCAGTACTTC.

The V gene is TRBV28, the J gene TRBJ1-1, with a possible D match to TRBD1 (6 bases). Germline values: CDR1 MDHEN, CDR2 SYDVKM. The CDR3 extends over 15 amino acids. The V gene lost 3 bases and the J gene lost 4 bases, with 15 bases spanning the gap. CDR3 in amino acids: CASSFYPGATTEAFF. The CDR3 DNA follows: TGTGCCAGCAGTTTTTATCCAGGGGCGACCACTGAAGCTTTCTTT. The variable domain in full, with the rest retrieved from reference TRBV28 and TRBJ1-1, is DVKVTQSSRYLVKRTGEKVFLECVQDMDHENMFWYRQDPGLGLRLIYFSYDVKMKEKGDIPEGYSVSREKKERFSLILESASTNQTSMYLCASSFYPGATTEAFFGQGTRLTVV.

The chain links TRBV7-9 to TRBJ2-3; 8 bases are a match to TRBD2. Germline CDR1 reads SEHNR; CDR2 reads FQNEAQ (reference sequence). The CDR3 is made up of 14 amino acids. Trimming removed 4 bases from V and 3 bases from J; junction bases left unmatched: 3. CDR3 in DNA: TGTGCCAGCAGCTCGGGGGGGTCAACAGATACGCAGTATTTT. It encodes CASSSGGSTDTQYF.

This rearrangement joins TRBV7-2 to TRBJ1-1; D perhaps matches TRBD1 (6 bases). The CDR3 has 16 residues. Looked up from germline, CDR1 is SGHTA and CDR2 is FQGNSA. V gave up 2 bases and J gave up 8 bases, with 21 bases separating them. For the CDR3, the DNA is TGTGCCAGCAGCTTACTGGATACGTCACAGGGAATGGAAGCTTTCTTT. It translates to CASSLLDTSQGMEAFF. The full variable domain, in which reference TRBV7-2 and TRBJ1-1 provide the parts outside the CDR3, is GAGVSQSPSNKVTEKGKDVELRCDPISGHTALYWYRQSLGQGLEFLIYFQGNSAPDKSGLPSDRFSAERTGGSVSTLTIQRTQQEDSAVYLCASSLLDTSQGMEAFFGQGTRLTVV.

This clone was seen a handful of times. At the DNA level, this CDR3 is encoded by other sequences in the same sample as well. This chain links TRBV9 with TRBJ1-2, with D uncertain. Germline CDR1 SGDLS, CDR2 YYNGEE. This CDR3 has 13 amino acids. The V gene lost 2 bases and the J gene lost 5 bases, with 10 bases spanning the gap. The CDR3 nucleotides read TGTGCCAGCAGCGTCAGTACGGGATATGGCTACACCTTC. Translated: CASSVSTGYGYTF.

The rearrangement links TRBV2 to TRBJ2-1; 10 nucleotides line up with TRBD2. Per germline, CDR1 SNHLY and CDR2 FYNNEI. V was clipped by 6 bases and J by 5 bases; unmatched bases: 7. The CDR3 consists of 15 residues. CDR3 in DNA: TGTGCCAGCAGGCCCAGAGCGGGGGGGAACAATGAGCAGTTCTTC. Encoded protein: CASRPRAGGNNEQFF.

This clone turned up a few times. As DNA, the CDR3 is TGTGCCATCAGGAACCAGGGAAATTCACCCCTCCACTTT. Protein product: CAIRNQGNSPLHF. The V call is TRBV10-3, the J call TRBJ1-6, with D possibly TRBD1 on 5 matching bases. CDR1 and CDR2 from the germline V gene are ENHRY and SYGVKD. V shed 6 bases and J shed 7 bases, with 10 bases lying between them. The CDR3 consists of 13 residues.

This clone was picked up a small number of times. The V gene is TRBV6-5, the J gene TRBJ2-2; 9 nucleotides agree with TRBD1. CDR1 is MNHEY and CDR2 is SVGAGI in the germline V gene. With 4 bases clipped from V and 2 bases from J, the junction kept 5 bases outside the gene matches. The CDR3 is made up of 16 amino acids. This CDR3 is CASSSRTGVNTGELFF. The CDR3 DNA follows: TGTGCCAGCAGTTCCCGGACAGGGGTAAACACCGGGGAGCTGTTTTTT.

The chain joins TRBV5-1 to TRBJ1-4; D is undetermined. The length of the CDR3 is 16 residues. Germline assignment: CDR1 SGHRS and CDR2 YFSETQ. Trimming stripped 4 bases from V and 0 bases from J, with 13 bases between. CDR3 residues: CASSLRSVATNEKLFF. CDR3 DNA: TGCGCCAGCAGCCTGAGATCGGTCGCAACTAATGAAAAACTGTTTTTT.

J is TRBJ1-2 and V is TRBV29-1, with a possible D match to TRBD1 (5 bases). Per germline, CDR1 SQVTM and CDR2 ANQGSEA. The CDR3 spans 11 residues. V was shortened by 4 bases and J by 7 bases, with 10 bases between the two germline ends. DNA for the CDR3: TGCAGCGTTGCCGACAGTGGTGGCTACACCTTC. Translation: CSVADSGGYTF.

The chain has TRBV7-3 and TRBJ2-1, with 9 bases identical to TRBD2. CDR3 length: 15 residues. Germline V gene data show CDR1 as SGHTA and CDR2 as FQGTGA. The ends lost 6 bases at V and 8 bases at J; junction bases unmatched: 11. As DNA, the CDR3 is TGTGCCAGCAGTCCGGAGGCGGGGGGGCCCTATGAGCAGTTCTTC. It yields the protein CASSPEAGGPYEQFF. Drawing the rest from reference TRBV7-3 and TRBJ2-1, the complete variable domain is GAGVSQTPSNKVTEKGKYVELRCDPISGHTALYWYRQSLGQGPEFLIYFQGTGAADDSGLPNDRFFAVRPEGSVSTLKIQRTERGDSAVYLCASSPEAGGPYEQFFGPGTRLTVL.

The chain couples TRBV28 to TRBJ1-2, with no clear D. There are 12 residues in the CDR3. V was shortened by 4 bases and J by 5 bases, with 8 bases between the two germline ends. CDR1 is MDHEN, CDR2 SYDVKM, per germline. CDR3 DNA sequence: TGTGCCAGCAGTTCGGGAAATTATGGCTACACCTTC. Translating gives CASSSGNYGYTF.

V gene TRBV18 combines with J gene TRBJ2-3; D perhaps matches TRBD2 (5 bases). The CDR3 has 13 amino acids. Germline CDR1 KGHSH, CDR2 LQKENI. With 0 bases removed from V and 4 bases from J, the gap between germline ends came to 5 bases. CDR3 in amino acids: CASSPPGADTQYF. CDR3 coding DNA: TGTGCCAGCTCACCACCGGGAGCAGATACGCAGTATTTT.